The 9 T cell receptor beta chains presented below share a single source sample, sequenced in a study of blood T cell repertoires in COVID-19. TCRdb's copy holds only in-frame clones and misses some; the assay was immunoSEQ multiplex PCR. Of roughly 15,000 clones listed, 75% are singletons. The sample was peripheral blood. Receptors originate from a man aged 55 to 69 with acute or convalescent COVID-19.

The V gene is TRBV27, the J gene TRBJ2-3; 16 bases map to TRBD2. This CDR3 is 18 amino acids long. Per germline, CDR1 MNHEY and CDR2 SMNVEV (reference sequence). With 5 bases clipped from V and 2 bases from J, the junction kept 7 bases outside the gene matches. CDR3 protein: CASSHIGTSGGVTDTQYF. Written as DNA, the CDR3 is TGTGCCAGCAGTCACATAGGGACTAGCGGGGGGGTCACAGATACGCAGTATTTT.

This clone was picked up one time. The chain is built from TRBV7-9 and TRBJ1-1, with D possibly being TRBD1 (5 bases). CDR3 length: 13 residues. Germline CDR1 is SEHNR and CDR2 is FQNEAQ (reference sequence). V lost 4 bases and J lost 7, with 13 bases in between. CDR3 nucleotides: TGTGCCAGCAGCTCTCGGACACCAAGTGAAGCTTTCTTT. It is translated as CASSSRTPSEAFF. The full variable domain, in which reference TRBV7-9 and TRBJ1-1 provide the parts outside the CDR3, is DTGVSQNPRHKITKRGQNVTFRCDPISEHNRLYWYRQTLGQGPEFLTYFQNEAQLEKSRLLSDRFSAERPKGSFSTLEIQRTEQGDSAMYLCASSSRTPSEAFFGQGTRLTVV.

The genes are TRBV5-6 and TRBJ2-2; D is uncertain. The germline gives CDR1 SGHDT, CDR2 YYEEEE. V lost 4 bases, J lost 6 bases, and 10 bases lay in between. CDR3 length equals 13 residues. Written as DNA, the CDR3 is TGTGCCAGCAGCGGCATCGATGCCGGGGAGCTGTTTTTT. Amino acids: CASSGIDAGELFF.

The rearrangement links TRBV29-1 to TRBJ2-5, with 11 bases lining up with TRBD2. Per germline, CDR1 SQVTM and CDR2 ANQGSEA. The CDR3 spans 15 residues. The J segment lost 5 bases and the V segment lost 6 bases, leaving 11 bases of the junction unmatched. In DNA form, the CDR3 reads TGCAGCGTGGGGCCGGGACTAGCGGCAGCGGAGACCCAGTACTTC. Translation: CSVGPGLAAAETQYF.

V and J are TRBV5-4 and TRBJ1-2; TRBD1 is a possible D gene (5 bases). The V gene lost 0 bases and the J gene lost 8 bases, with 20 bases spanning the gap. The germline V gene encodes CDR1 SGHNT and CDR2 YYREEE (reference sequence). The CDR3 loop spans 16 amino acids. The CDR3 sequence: CASSLERGAGLGGYTF. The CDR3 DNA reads TGTGCCAGCAGCTTGGAAAGGGGCGCAGGTTTAGGGGGCTACACCTTC.

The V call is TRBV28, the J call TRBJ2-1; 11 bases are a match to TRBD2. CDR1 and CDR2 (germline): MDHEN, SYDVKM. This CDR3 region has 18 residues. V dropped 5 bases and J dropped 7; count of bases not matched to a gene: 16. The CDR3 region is CASSNLAGGPRDGNEQFF. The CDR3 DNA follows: TGTGCCAGCAGTAATTTAGCGGGAGGGCCTAGGGATGGGAATGAGCAGTTCTTC.

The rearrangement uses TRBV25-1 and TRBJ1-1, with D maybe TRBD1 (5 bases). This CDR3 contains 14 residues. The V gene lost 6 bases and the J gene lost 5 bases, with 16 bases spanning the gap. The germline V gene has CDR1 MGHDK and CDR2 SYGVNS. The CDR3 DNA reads TGTGCCAGCAGAAGGGGCGGGGAGGGGACTGAAGCTTTCTTT. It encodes CASRRGGEGTEAFF.

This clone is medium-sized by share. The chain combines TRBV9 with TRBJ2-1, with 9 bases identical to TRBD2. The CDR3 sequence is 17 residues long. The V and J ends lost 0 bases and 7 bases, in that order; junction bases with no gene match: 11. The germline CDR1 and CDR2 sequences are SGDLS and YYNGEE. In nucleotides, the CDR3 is TGTGCCAGCAGCGTAGGGGGTAGCGGGAGTCTTAAGAATGAGCAGTTCTTC. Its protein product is CASSVGGSGSLKNEQFF.

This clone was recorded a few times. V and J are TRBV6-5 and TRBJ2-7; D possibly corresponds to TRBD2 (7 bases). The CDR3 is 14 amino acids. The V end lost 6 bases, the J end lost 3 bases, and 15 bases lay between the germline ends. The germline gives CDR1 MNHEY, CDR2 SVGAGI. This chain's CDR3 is CASRRAGGLYEQYF. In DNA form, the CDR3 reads TGTGCCAGCAGGCGAGCCGGGGGGCTCTACGAGCAGTACTTC.